This T cell receptor (beta chain) was sequenced for a study of CD8+CD57+ T cells in acquired aplastic anemia. Study-wide context: The DNA of sorted CD4+ and CD8+ cells averaged roughly 3 ug. Healthy donor CD4+ samples were sequenced to a depth that averaged about 11 million reads.

Points on this clonotype: The antigen is unknown.

Regarding the study as a whole: Patients and controls were found to share twenty-nine CD8+ CDR3 sequences. Simpson's diversity of CD8+ cells was not significantly different in patients compared with controls.

CDR3 and TCR beta VDJ profiling relied on genomic DNA as the template. Via MiXCR, TCRdb re-called the reads, giving one row per CDR3 protein. This sample yields about 68,000 distinct CDR3 sequences, of which 45% to 55% are seen a single time; around 8.8% belongs to the top ten. The sample consisted of sorted CD4+, CD8+, or CD8+CD57+ T cells (not recorded which) from PBMCs. The TCR sequence derives from a human donor in good health, serving as a control.

CDR3 sequence reads: CSASQGALNQPQHF. The DNA for the CDR3 is TGCAGTGCTAGCCAGGGGGCCCTCAATCAGCCCCAGCATTTT. This chain connects TRBV20-1 to TRBJ1-5; 8 bases are shared with TRBD1. The CDR3 extends over 14 amino acids. CDR1 and CDR2 (germline): DFQATT, SNEGSKA (reference sequence). Trimming took 3 bases from V and 3 from J; bases not matched to a gene: 4.